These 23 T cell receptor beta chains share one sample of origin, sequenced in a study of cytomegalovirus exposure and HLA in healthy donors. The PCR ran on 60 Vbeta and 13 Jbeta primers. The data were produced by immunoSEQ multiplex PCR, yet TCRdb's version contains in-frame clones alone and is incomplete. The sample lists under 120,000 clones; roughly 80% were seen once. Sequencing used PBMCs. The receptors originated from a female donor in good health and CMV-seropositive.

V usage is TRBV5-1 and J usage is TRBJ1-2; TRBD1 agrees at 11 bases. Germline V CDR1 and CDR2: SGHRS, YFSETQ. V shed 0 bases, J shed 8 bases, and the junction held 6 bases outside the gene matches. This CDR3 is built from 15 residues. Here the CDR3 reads CASSLAAGQGGGYTF. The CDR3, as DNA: TGCGCCAGCAGCTTGGCCGCGGGACAGGGGGGCGGCTACACCTTC.

CDR3 sequence reads: CASSLDGSKDTQYF. In DNA, the CDR3 is TGCGCCAGCAGCTTGGACGGGAGTAAAGATACGCAGTATTTT. The chain recombines TRBV5-1 with TRBJ2-3; D is possibly TRBD2 (6 bases). The CDR3 consists of 14 residues. The ends were cut back, 0 bases at V and 5 bases at J, with 10 bases in the middle. Germline V gene lookup returns CDR1 SGHRS and CDR2 YFSETQ.

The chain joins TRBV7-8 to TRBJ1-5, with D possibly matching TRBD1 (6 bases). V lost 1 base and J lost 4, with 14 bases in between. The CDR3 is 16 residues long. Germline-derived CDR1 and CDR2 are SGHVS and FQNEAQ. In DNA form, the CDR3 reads TGTGCCAGCAGCTTAGACGGAGCAGGGGTAAATCAGCCCCAGCATTTT. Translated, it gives CASSLDGAGVNQPQHF.

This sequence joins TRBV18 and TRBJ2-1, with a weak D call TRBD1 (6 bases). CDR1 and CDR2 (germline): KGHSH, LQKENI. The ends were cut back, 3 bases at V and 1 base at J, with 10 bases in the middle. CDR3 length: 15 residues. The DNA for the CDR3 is TGTGCCAGCTCACCTGCACAGGGATCCTACAATGAGCAGTTCTTC. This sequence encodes CASSPAQGSYNEQFF.

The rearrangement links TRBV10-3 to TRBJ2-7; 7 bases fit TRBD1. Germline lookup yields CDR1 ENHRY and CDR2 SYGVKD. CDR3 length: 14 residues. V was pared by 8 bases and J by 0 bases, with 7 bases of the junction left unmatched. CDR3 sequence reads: CAISRDRRSYEQYF. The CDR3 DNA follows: TGTGCCATCTCGAGGGACAGACGCTCCTACGAGCAGTACTTC.

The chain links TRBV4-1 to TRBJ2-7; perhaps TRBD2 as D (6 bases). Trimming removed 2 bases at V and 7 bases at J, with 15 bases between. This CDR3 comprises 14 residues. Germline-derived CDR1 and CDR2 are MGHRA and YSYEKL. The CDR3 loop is CASSQSRGAGEQYF. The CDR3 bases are TGCGCCAGCAGCCAATCTAGAGGGGCGGGAGAGCAGTACTTC.

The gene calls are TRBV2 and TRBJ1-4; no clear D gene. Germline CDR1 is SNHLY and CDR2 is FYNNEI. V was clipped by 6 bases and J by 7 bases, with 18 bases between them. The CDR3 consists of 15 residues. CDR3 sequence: CASRLDSNAGEKLFF. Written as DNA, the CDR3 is TGTGCCAGCAGATTGGACTCGAATGCTGGTGAAAAACTGTTTTTT.

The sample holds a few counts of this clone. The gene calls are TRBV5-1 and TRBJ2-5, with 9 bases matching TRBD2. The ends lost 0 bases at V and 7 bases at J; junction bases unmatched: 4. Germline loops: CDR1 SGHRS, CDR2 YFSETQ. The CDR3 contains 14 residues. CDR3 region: CASSLEGGRATQYF. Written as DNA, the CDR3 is TGCGCCAGCAGCTTGGAGGGCGGGAGGGCGACCCAGTACTTC.

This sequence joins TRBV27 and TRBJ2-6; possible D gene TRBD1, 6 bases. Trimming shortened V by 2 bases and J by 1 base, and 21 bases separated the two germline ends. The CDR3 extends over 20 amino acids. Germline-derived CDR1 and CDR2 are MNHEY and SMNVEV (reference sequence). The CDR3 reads CASSLSNPRGQASGANVLTF. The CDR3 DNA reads TGTGCCAGCAGTTTAAGTAATCCGAGGGGACAAGCATCTGGGGCCAACGTCCTGACTTTC.

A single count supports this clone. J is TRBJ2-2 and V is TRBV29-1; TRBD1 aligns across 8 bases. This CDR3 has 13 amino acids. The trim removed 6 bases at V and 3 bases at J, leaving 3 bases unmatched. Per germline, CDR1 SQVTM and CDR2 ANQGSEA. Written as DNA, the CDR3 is TGCAGCGTGGGGACAGGCTACACCGGGGAGCTGTTTTTT. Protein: CSVGTGYTGELFF.

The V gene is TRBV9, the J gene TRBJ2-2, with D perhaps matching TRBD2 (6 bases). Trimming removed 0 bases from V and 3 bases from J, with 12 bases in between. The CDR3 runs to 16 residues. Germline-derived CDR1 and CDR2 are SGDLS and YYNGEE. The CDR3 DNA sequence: TGTGCCAGCAGCGTAGCAACTAGCAGCTACACCGGGGAGCTGTTTTTT. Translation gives CASSVATSSYTGELFF.

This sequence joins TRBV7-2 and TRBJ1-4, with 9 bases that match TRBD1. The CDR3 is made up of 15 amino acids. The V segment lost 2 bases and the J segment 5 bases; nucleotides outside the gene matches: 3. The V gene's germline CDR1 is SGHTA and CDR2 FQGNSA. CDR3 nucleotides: TGTGCCAGCAGCTTATTAGGACAGGGGAATGAAAAACTGTTTTTT. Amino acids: CASSLLGQGNEKLFF.

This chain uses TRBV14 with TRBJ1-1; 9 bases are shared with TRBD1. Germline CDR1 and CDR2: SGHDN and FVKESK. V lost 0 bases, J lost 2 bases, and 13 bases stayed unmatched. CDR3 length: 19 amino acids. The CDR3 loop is CASSQEGRGTGLLNTEAFF. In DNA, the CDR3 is TGTGCCAGCAGCCAAGAAGGGAGAGGGACAGGGCTGCTTAACACTGAAGCTTTCTTT.

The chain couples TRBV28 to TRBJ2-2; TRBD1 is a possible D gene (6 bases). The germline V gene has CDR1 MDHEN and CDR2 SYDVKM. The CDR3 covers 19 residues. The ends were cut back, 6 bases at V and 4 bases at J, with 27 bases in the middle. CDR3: CASSLYSTGSRGFTGELFF. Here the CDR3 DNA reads TGTGCCAGCAGCCTATATTCCACAGGGTCCCGGGGTTTCACCGGGGAGCTGTTTTTT.

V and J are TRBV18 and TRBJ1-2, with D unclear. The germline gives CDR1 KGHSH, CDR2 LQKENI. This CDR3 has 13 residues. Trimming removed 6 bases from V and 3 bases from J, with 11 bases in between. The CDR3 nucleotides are TGTGCCAGCTCCCAAGACACCGACTATGGCTACACCTTC. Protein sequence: CASSQDTDYGYTF.

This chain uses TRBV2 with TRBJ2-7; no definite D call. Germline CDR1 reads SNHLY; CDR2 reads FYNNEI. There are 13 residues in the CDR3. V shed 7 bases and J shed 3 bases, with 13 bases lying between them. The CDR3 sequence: CASKERMNYEQYF. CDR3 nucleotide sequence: TGTGCCAGCAAAGAGAGAATGAACTACGAGCAGTACTTC.

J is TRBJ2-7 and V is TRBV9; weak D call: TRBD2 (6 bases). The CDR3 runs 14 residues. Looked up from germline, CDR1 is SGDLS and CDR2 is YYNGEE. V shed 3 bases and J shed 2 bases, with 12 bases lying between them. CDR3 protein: CASSAPTSPYEQYF. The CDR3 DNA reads TGTGCCAGCAGCGCTCCGACTAGTCCCTACGAGCAGTACTTC.

The CDR3 coding sequence is TGTGCCAGCTCACGAGCGGGACTAGCGGGTACCTACAATGAGCAGTTCTTC. This sequence encodes CASSRAGLAGTYNEQFF. This chain connects TRBV18 to TRBJ2-1; 12 bases fit TRBD2. The ends lost 4 bases at V and 2 bases at J; junction bases unmatched: 6. Germline V gene data show CDR1 as KGHSH and CDR2 as LQKENI. This CDR3 spans 17 amino acids.

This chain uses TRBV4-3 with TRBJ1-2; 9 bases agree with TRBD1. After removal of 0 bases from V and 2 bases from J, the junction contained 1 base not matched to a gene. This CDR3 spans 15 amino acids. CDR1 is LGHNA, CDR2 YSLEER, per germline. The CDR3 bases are TGCGCCAGCAGCCAAGAAGGACAGGGGAACTATGGCTACACCTTC. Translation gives CASSQEGQGNYGYTF.

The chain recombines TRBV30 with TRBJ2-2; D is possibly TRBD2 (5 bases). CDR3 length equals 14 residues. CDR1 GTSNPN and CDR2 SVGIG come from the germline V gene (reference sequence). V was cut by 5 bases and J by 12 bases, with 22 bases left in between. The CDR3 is CAWDISHGKVKLFF. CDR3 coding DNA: TGTGCCTGGGATATATCGCACGGGAAGGTGAAGCTGTTTTTT.

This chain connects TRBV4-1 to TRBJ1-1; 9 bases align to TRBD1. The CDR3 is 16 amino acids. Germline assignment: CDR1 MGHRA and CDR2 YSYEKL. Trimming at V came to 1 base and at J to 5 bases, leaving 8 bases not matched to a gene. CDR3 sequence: CASSQVLTGGGTEAFF. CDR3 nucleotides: TGCGCCAGCAGCCAAGTTTTGACAGGGGGAGGTACTGAAGCTTTCTTT.

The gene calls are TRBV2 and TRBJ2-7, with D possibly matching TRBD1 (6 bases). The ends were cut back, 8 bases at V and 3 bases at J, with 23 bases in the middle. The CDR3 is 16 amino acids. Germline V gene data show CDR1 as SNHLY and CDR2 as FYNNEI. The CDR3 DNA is TGTGCCAGCGCCGAGTATTCTAGGGACATATACTACGAGCAGTACTTC. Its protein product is CASAEYSRDIYYEQYF.

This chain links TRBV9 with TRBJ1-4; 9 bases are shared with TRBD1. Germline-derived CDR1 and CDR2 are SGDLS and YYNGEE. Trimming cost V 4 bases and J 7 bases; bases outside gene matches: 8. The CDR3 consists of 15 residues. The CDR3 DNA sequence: TGTGCCAGCAGCCCAACGGGACAGGGAGGTGAAAAACTGTTTTTT. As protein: CASSPTGQGGEKLFF.